This is a list of T cell receptor beta chains from one sample in a study of beta chain features in type 1 diabetes. Profiling relied on immunoSEQ multiplex PCR, and the TCRdb table lists in-frame clones only, not all of them. This sample has 640,000 or so clones, with 10% to 15% found just once. The sample comprised naive CD4+ T cells from blood. The source of these receptors is a man aged 18 to 29 with type 1 diabetes. Both conserved end residues are part of each CDR3. D genes are given only for firm matches. Clone size is given for some rows only: seen once, a few or many times, or a class if the clone is expanded.

clone size	D gene	J gene	V gene	CDR3 protein	CDR3 DNA
.	.	TRBJ1-6	TRBV5-1	CASSPLGGLNSPLHF	TGCGCCAGCAGCCCCCTTGGGGGGCTAAATTCACCCCTCCACTTT
few	.	TRBJ2-2	TRBV4-2	CASSQEGVNTGELFF	TGTGCCAGCAGCCAAGAAGGCGTAAACACCGGGGAGCTGTTTTTT
few	.	TRBJ1-1	TRBV30	CAWMRDPSRGTEAFF	TGTGCCTGGATGCGGGACCCATCACGGGGCACTGAAGCTTTCTTT
few	TRBD1	TRBJ2-3	TRBV11-3	CASSPGQGTDTQYF	TGTGCCAGCAGCCCCGGACAGGGCACAGATACGCAGTATTTT
few	.	TRBJ2-7	TRBV28	CASGHEQYF	TGTGCCAGCGGTCACGAGCAGTACTTC
few	.	TRBJ2-7	TRBV7-9	CASSSIFPDSFLYEQYF	TGTGCCAGCAGCTCGATATTTCCCGACAGTTTCCTCTACGAGCAGTACTTC
few	TRBD2	TRBJ2-1	TRBV6-5	CASRTGLASYNEQFF	TGTGCCAGCAGGACGGGACTAGCCTCCTACAATGAGCAGTTCTTC
.	.	TRBJ2-7	TRBV15	CATSRVPDEDYEQYF	TGTGCCACCAGCAGAGTCCCTGATGAAGACTACGAGCAGTACTTC
.	.	TRBJ2-3	TRBV29-1	CSVAPGGPSTDTQYF	TGCAGCGTGGCTCCAGGGGGGCCTAGCACAGATACGCAGTATTTT
.	.	TRBJ2-1	TRBV14	CASSQDQTYPHNEQFF	TGTGCCAGCAGCCAAGATCAAACTTACCCGCACAATGAGCAGTTCTTC
few	.	TRBJ2-1	TRBV30	CAWRGQGKQFF	TGTGCCTGGAGGGGGCAGGGAAAGCAGTTCTTC
.	.	TRBJ1-6	TRBV7-2	CASSSYPGGRDSPLHF	TGTGCCAGCAGCTCCTATCCGGGGGGGCGAGATTCACCCCTCCACTTT
.	.	TRBJ2-1	TRBV7-2	CASSFRALNEQFF	TGTGCCAGCAGCTTCCGGGCCCTCAATGAGCAGTTCTTC
.	.	TRBJ2-7	TRBV13	CASSLGAYEQYF	TGTGCCAGCAGCTTGGGGGCCTACGAGCAGTACTTC
.	.	TRBJ1-2	TRBV9	CASSVGSNYGYTF	TGTGCCAGCAGCGTAGGATCTAACTATGGCTACACCTTC